The 3 T cell receptor beta chains reported below all come from one sample, sequenced in a study of Ad26.COV2.S vaccination and SARS-CoV-2 variants. Assay: immunoSEQ multiplex PCR; the TCRdb copy retains only in-frame clones and omits some. The sample lists roughly 460,000 clones, 70% to 90% occurring once. As for treatment: approximately 18 received Ad26.COV2.S at low or high dose, single or two shots; 5 received placebo; per-sample allocation not given. Samples were taken on day 63 after the first vaccine or placebo injection. Sample: peripheral blood, taken in a trial of Ad26.COV2.S vaccine versus placebo. Receptor source: a person aged 18-60 years who received the Ad26.COV2.S COVID-19 vaccine or a placebo.

The genes are TRBV6-5 and TRBJ2-2; weak D call: TRBD2 (6 bases). V lost 3 bases to trimming and J lost 6 bases, with 14 bases between them. Germline assignment: CDR1 MNHEY and CDR2 SVGAGI. This CDR3 has 15 residues. The chain's CDR3 is CASSYVSGASGELFF. The CDR3 coding sequence is TGTGCCAGCAGTTATGTTTCGGGAGCCTCCGGGGAGCTGTTTTTT.

The chain employs TRBV7-9 and TRBJ2-5; TRBD2 might be the D (5 bases). In germline, CDR1 is SEHNR, CDR2 FQNEAQ (reference sequence). This CDR3 comprises 13 residues. V dropped 3 bases and J dropped 3 bases, with 8 bases sitting between them. The CDR3 DNA follows: TGTGCCAGCAGCTTGTCCGGGGAAGAGACCCAGTACTTC. Its translation is CASSLSGEETQYF.

The chain joins TRBV7-6 to TRBJ2-1; D not certain. The CDR3 loop spans 13 amino acids. CDR1 is SGHVS, CDR2 FNYEAQ, per germline. V gave up 1 base and J gave up 7 bases, with 8 bases separating them. In DNA, the CDR3 is TGTGCCAGCAGCTTAGTGCAGACGAATGAGCAGTTCTTC. This sequence encodes CASSLVQTNEQFF.